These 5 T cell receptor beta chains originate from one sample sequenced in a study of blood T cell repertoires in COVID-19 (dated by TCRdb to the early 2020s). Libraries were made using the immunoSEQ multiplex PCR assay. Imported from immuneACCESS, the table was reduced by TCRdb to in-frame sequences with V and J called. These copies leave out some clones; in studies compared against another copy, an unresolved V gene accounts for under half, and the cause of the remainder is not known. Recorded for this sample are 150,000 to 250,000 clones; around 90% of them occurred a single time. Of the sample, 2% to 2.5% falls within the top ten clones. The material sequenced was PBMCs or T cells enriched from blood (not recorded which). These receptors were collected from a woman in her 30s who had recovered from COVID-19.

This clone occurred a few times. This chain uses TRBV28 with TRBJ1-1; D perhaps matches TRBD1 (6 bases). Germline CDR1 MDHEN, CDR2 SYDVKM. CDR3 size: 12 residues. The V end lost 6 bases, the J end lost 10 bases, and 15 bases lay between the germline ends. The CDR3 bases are TGTGCCAGCAGCAGACAGGCCTGGGTAGCTTTCTTT. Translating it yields CASSRQAWVAFF.

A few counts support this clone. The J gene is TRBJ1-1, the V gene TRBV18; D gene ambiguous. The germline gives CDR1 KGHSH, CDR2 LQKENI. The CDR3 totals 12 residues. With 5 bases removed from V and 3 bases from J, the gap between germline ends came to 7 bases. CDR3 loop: CASSDRDTEAFF. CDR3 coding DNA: TGTGCCAGCTCAGATCGGGACACTGAAGCTTTCTTT.

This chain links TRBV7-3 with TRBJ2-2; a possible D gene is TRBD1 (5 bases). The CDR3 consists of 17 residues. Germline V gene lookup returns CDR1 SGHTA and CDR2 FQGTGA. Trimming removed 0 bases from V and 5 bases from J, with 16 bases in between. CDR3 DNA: TGTGCCAGCAGCTTAACGTTACCTGGGGCCGGAACCGGGGAGCTGTTTTTT. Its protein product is CASSLTLPGAGTGELFF.

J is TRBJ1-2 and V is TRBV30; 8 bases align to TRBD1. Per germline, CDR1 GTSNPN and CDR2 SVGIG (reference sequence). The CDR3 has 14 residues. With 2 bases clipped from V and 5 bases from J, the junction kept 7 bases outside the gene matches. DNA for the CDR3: TGTGCCTGGAGTCTCCAGGGGGCGAGGTATGGCTACACCTTC. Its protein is CAWSLQGARYGYTF. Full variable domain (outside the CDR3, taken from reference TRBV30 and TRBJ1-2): SQTIHQWPATLVQPVGSPLSLECTVEGTSNPNLYWYRQAAGRGLQLLFYSVGIGQISSEVPQNLSASRPQDRQFILSSKKLLLSDSGFYLCAWSLQGARYGYTFGSGTRLTVV.

The CDR3: CASSLQTGDTEAFF. The DNA for the CDR3 is TGCGCCAGCAGCTTACAAACAGGGGACACTGAAGCTTTCTTT. The genes are TRBV5-1 and TRBJ1-1; 7 positions agree with TRBD1. V was pared by 2 bases and J by 3 bases, with 4 bases of the junction left unmatched. The CDR3 extends over 14 amino acids. The germline V gene has CDR1 SGHRS and CDR2 YFSETQ.